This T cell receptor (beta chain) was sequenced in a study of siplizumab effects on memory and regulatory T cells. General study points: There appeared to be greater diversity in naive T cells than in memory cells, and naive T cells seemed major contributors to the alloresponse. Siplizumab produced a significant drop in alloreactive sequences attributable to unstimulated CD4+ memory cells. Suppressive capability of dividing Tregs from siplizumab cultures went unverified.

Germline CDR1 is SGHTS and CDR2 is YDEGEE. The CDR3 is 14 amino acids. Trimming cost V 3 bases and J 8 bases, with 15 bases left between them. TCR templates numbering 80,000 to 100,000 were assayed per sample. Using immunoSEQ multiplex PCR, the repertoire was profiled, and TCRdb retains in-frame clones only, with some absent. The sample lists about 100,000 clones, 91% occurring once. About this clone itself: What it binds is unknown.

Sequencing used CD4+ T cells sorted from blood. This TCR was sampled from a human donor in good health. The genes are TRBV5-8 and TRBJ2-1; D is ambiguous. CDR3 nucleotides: TGTGCCAGCAGCTGGGCGGAAATGGAATATGAGCAGTTCTTC. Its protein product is CASSWAEMEYEQFF. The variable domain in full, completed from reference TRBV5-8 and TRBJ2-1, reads EAGVTQSPTHLIKTRGQQATLRCSPISGHTSVYWYQQALGLGLQFLLWYDEGEERNRGNFPPRFSGRQFPNYSSELNVNALELEDSALYLCASSWAEMEYEQFFGPGTRLTVL.